The sequence of this T cell receptor (beta chain) was determined in a study of shared clonotypes between healthy human individuals. Study-wide background: The people who gave samples were a couple of women and a few men aged 18 to 49. Regarding the study as a whole: In the sorted subsets, rarefaction showed sequencing was incomplete despite large depth. Sampling involved blood alone; tissue repertoires likely differ. When compared with the clonotypes that were shared by all four sorted-subset donors, the non-shared clonotypes turned out to have lower generation probabilities.

A remark on this clone: What it binds is not known.

Assay used: immunoSEQ multiplex PCR; TCRdb lists only in-frame clones, some missing. The table includes over a million clones, approximately 97% detected once. CDR1 and CDR2 (germline): SEHNR, FQNEAQ (reference sequence). Trimming removed 10 bases at V and 6 bases at J, with 13 bases between. CDR3 length: 11 residues. This TCR derives from a man aged 25 to 40 in good health. Specimen: naive CD4+ T cells sorted from blood. Subset noted: CD45RA+ positively selected. The chain combines TRBV7-9 with TRBJ2-7; D is unresolved. CDR3 in amino acids: CATGYRGEQYF. The CDR3 DNA reads TGTGCCACCGGATACCGAGGCGAGCAGTACTTC.